This T cell receptor beta chain was identified during a study of CD8+ T cells in alopecia areata. cDNA serving as the sequencing template came from extracted, reverse transcribed RNA. Only in-frame clones appear in the TCRdb table, and some are missing; sequencing was by immunoSEQ multiplex PCR. Of some 82,000 clones listed, just over 50% were seen once; the top ten hold 5.5% to 6.5%. Study outcomes and limitations: Elevated clonality characterized lesional scalp relative to normal scalp, particularly in alopecia totalis/universalis.

Both peripheral blood and punch biopsies of lesional scalp skin were obtained from patients who had alopecia areata. Trimming took 1 base from V and 5 from J, leaving 21 bases between them. CDR3 length: 17 residues. Germline V gene lookup returns CDR1 SGHDN and CDR2 FVKESK. Concerning this clone itself: Its antigen is unidentified.

The sample was NKG2D-high CD8+ T cells sorted from blood. This TCR derives from a human donor with alopecia areata. The chain employs TRBV14 and TRBJ2-7; D possibly corresponds to TRBD2 (6 bases). CDR3 loop: CASSQGGPVGGTNEQYF. The CDR3 bases are TGTGCCAGCAGCCAAGGCGGTCCGGTCGGGGGAACGAACGAGCAGTACTTC.